The 10 T cell receptor beta chains reported below all come from one sample, sequenced in a study of cytomegalovirus exposure and HLA in healthy donors. Primers included in the PCR were 60 Vbeta and 13 Jbeta primers. TCRdb's copy holds only in-frame clones and misses some; the assay was immunoSEQ multiplex PCR. The sample shows 100,000 to 150,000 clones, about three quarters of them seen only once. Sequencing used PBMCs. These receptors were collected from a young woman in good health and CMV-seronegative.

The chain recombines TRBV9 with TRBJ1-3, with D possibly being TRBD1 (6 bases). This CDR3 contains 15 residues. The ends were cut back, 0 bases at V and 2 bases at J, with 9 bases in the middle. CDR1 is SGDLS, CDR2 YYNGEE, per germline. In DNA, the CDR3 is TGTGCCAGCAGCGTAGAGGGGGTAACTGGAAACACCATATATTTT. The encoded protein is CASSVEGVTGNTIYF.

The sample holds a few counts of this clone. V gene TRBV7-8 combines with J gene TRBJ2-5; D is perhaps TRBD2 (6 bases). Germline V CDR1 and CDR2: SGHVS, FQNEAQ. The CDR3 contains 13 residues. The germline V and J ends were trimmed by 1 base and 14 bases, with 17 bases remaining between them. The DNA of the CDR3 is TGTGCCAGCAGCTTAGGAACCCCTGGACTATCTTACTTC. Protein product: CASSLGTPGLSYF.

The genes are TRBV7-2 and TRBJ2-3; D is undetermined. The CDR3 is 14 amino acids. Trimming stripped 2 bases from V and 0 bases from J, with 6 bases between. The germline CDR1 and CDR2 sequences are SGHTA and FQGNSA. CDR3 loop: CASSLILSTDTQYF. The CDR3 DNA reads as TGTGCCAGCAGCTTAATCTTGAGCACAGATACGCAGTATTTT.

The V gene is TRBV5-1, the J gene TRBJ1-1; possible D gene TRBD1, 6 bases. Germline assignment: CDR1 SGHRS and CDR2 YFSETQ. This CDR3 is 14 amino acids long. V lost 3 bases, J lost 2 bases, and 11 bases lay in between. CDR3 nucleotides: TGCGCCAGCAGCTCAAAGACAGGCAACACTGAAGCTTTCTTT. As protein: CASSSKTGNTEAFF.

V usage is TRBV6-5 and J usage is TRBJ2-1; 10 nucleotides line up with TRBD2. The CDR3 totals 16 residues. Per the germline V gene, CDR1 is MNHEY and CDR2 is SVGAGI. V shed 2 bases, J shed 9 bases, and the junction held 10 bases outside the gene matches. The chain's CDR3 is CASSYLRSGRAGEQFF. The DNA for the CDR3 is TGTGCCAGCAGTTACCTCCGAAGCGGGAGGGCCGGTGAGCAGTTCTTC.

This clone was picked up a small number of times. The chain carries TRBV15 and TRBJ1-2; D is perhaps TRBD1 (5 bases). Germline assignment: CDR1 LNHNV and CDR2 YYDKDF (reference sequence). V dropped 0 bases and J dropped 6 bases, with 8 bases sitting between them. This CDR3 comprises 13 residues. The CDR3 loop is CATSRDQTDGYTF. The DNA of the CDR3 is TGTGCCACCAGCAGAGATCAGACAGATGGCTACACCTTC.

This clone was observed a few times. The rearrangement links TRBV5-1 to TRBJ1-3; D call uncertain. CDR3 length: 14 residues. Trimming shortened V by 0 bases and J by 4 bases, and 8 bases separated the two germline ends. The germline gives CDR1 SGHRS, CDR2 YFSETQ. CDR3 sequence reads: CASSLDGSGNTIYF. CDR3 bases: TGCGCCAGCAGCTTGGACGGGTCAGGAAACACCATATATTTT.

Concerning this clone: Other DNA sequences of this sample code for an identical CDR3. V is TRBV5-1 and J is TRBJ1-5, with no clear D. V lost 1 base, J lost 0 bases, and 5 bases lay in between. The CDR3 runs 14 residues. The germline CDR1 and CDR2 sequences are SGHRS and YFSETQ. Here the CDR3 DNA reads TGCGCCAGCAGCTTGTCGGGTAGCAATCAGCCCCAGCATTTT. Its protein is CASSLSGSNQPQHF.

The rearrangement joins TRBV29-1 to TRBJ1-1, with a weak D call TRBD1 (6 bases). Germline V CDR1 and CDR2: SQVTM, ANQGSEA. The V and J ends lost 6 bases and 11 bases respectively, with 28 bases between them. The CDR3 extends over 15 amino acids. The CDR3 DNA is TGCAGCGTCAGAGAGGGGGGGCCCTTCGCGGGAGTCGCTTTCTTT. As protein: CSVREGGPFAGVAFF. Complete variable domain (other parts from reference TRBV29-1 and TRBJ1-1): SAVISQKPSRDICQRGTSLTIQCQVDSQVTMMFWYRQQPGQSLTLIATANQGSEATYESGFVIDKFPISRPNLTFSTLTVSNMSPEDSSIYLCSVREGGPFAGVAFFGQGTRLTVV.

The chain combines TRBV29-1 with TRBJ2-7; 11 nucleotides match TRBD2. The ends lost 7 bases at V and 2 bases at J; junction bases unmatched: 16. The CDR3 runs to 17 residues. Looked up from germline, CDR1 is SQVTM and CDR2 is ANQGSEA. DNA of the CDR3: TGCAGCGCGGCGGAGACTAGCGGGAACAGGCACCCCTACGAGCAGTACTTC. It translates to CSAAETSGNRHPYEQYF.